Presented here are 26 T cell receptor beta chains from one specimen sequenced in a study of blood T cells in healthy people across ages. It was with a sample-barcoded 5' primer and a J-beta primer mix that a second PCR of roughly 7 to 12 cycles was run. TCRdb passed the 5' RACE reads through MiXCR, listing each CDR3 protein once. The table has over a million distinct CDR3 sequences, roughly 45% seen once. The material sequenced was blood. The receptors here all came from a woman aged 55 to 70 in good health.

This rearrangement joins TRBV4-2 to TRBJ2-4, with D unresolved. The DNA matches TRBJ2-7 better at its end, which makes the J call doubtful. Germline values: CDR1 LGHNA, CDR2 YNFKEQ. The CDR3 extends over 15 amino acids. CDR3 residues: CASSQDRRVSDEQYF. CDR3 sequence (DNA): TGTGCCAGCAGCCAAGATAGGAGAGTCTCGGACGAGCAGTACTTC.

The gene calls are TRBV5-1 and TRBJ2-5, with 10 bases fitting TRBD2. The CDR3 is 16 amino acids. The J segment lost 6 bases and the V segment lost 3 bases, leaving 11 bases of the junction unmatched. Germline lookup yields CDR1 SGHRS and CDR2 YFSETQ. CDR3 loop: CASSSGAGGPRQTQYF. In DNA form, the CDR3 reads TGCGCCAGCAGCTCAGGAGCGGGAGGGCCTCGACAGACCCAGTACTTC. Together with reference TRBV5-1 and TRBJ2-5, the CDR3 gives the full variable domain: KAGVTQTPRYLIKTRGQQVTLSCSPISGHRSVSWYQQTPGQGLQFLFEYFSETQRNKGNFPGRFSGRQFSNSRSEMNVSTLELGDSALYLCASSSGAGGPRQTQYFGPGTRLLVL.

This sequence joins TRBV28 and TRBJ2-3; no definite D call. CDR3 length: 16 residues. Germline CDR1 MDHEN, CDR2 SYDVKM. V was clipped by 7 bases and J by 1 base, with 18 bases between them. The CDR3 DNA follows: TGTGCCAGCAATTCTCTTAGGGCCTCGGGCACAGATACGCAGTATTTT. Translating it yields CASNSLRASGTDTQYF. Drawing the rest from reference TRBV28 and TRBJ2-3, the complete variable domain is DVKVTQSSRYLVKRTGEKVFLECVQDMDHENMFWYRQDPGLGLRLIYFSYDVKMKEKGDIPEGYSVSREKKERFSLILESASTNQTSMYLCASNSLRASGTDTQYFGPGTRLTVL.

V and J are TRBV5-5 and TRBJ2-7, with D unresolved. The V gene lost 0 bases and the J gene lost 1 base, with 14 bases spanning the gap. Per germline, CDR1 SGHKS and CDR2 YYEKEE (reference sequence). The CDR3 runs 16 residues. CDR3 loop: CASSLDFNPTSYEQYF. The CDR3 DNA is TGTGCCAGCAGCTTGGACTTCAATCCGACGTCCTACGAGCAGTACTTC.

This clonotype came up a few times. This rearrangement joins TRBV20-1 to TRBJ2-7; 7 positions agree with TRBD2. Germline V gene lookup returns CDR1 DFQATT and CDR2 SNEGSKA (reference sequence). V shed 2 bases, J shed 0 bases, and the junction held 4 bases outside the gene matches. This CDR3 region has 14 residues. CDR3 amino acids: CSARRGRSSYEQYF. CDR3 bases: TGCAGTGCTAGACGCGGGAGAAGCTCCTACGAGCAGTACTTC.

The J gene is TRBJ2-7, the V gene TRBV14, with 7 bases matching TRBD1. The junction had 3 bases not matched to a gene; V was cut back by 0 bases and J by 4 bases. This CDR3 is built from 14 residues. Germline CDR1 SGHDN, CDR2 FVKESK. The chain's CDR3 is CASSQEQGKYEQYF. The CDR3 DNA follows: TGTGCCAGCAGCCAAGAACAGGGGAAATACGAGCAGTACTTC.

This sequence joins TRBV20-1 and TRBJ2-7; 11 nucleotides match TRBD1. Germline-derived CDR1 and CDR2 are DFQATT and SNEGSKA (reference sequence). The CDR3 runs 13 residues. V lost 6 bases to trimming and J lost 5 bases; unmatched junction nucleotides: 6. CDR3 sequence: CSADGTGGDEQYF. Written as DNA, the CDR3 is TGCAGTGCCGACGGGACAGGGGGTGACGAGCAGTACTTC.

The CDR3 DNA follows: TGCAGTGCTACCAGCCAGGCGGAGCATGAGCAGTTCTTC. Amino acids: CSATSQAEHEQFF. The gene calls are TRBV20-1 and TRBJ2-1; D not certain. The germline V gene encodes CDR1 DFQATT and CDR2 SNEGSKA (reference sequence). This CDR3 region has 13 residues. V lost 4 bases and J lost 8, with 15 bases in between.

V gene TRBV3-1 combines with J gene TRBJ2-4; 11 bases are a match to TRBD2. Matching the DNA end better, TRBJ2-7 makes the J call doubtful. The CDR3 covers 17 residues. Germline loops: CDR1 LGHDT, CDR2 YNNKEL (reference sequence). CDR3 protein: CASSQFTSGRSMDEQYF. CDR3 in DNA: TGTGCCAGCAGCCAATTTACTAGCGGGAGAAGTATGGACGAGCAGTACTTC.

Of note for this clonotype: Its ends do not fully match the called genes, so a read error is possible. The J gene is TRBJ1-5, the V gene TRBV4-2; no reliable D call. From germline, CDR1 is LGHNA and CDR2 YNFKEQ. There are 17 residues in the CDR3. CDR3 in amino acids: CASGQEVGSFQNQPQHF. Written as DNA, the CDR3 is TGTGCCAGCGGCCAAGAGGTAGGGTCGTTCCAAAATCAGCCCCAGCATTTT.

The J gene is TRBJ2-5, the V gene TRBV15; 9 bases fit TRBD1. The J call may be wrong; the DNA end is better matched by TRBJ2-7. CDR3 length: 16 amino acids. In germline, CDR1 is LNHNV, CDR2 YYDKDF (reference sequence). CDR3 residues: CATSRDVGTGWHEQYF. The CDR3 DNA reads TGTGCCACCAGCAGAGATGTGGGGACAGGGTGGCACGAGCAGTACTTC.

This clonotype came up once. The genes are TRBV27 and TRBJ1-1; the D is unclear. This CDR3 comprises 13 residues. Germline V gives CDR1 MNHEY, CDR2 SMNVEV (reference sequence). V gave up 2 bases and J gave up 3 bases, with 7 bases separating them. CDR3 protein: CASSLGPYTEAFF. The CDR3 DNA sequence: TGTGCCAGCAGTTTAGGGCCATACACTGAAGCTTTCTTT.

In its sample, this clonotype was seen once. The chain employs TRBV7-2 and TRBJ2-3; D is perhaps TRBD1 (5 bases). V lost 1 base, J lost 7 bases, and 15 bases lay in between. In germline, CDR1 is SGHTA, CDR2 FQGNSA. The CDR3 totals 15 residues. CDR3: CASSLEGVVGNTQYF. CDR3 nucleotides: TGTGCCAGCAGCTTAGAAGGGGTGGTGGGAAATACGCAGTATTTT.

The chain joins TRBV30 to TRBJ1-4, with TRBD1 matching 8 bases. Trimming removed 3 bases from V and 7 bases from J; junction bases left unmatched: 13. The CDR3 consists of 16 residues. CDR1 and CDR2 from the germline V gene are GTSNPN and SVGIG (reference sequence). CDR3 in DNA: TGTGCCTGGAGGACCGAGGGACAGGCTCGAGGTGAAAAACTGTTTTTT. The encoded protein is CAWRTEGQARGEKLFF.

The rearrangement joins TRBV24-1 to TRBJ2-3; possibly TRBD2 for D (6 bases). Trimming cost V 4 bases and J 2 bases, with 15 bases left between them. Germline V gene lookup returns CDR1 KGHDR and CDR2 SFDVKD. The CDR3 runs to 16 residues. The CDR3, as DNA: TGTGCCACCAGTGACCCGGGCGGGACGCCCACAGATACGCAGTATTTT. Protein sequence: CATSDPGGTPTDTQYF.

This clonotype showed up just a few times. The CDR3 protein is CAISGTTGFNEQFF. CDR3 sequence (DNA): TGTGCCATCAGTGGGACCACAGGGTTCAATGAGCAGTTCTTC. The chain employs TRBV10-3 and TRBJ2-1; TRBD1 is a possible D gene (6 bases). V was pared by 4 bases and J by 6 bases, with 13 bases between. The CDR3 has 14 amino acids. The germline V gene encodes CDR1 ENHRY and CDR2 SYGVKD.

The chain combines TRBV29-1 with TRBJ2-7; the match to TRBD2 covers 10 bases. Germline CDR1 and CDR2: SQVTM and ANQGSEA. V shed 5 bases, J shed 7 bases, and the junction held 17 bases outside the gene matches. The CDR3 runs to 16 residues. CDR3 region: CSVPGVAGGSLNEQYF. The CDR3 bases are TGCAGCGTTCCTGGGGTAGCGGGAGGCTCGCTCAATGAGCAGTACTTC.

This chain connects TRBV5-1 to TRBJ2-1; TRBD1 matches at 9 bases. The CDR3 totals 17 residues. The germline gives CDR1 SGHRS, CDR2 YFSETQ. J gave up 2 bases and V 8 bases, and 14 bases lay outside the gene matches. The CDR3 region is CASFQDRGGYPYNEQFF. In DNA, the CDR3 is TGCGCCAGTTTCCAAGACAGGGGGGGATATCCCTACAATGAGCAGTTCTTC. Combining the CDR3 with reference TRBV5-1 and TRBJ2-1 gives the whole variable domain KAGVTQTPRYLIKTRGQQVTLSCSPISGHRSVSWYQQTPGQGLQFLFEYFSETQRNKGNFPGRFSGRQFSNSRSEMNVSTLELGDSALYLCASFQDRGGYPYNEQFFGPGTRLTVL.

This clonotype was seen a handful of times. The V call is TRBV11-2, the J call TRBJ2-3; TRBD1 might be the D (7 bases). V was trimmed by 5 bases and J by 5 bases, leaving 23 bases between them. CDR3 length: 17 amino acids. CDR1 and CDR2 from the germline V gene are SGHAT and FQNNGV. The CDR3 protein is CASSPRGTDHWRDTQYF. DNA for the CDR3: TGTGCCAGCAGCCCCCGCGGGACAGACCACTGGAGAGATACGCAGTATTTT.

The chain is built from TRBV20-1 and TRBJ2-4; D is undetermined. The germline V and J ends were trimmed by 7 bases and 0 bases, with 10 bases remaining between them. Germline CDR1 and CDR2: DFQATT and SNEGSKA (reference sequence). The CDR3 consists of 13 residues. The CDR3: CSVFALAKNIQYF. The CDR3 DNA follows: TGCAGTGTTTTTGCCCTAGCCAAAAACATTCAGTACTTC.

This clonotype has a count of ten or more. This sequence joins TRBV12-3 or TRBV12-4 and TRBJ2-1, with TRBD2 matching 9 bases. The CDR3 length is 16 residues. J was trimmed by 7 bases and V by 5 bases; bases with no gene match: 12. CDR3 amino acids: CASSPLRAGGGNEQFF. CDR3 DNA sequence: TGTGCCAGCAGTCCCCTGCGAGCGGGAGGCGGAAATGAGCAGTTCTTC.

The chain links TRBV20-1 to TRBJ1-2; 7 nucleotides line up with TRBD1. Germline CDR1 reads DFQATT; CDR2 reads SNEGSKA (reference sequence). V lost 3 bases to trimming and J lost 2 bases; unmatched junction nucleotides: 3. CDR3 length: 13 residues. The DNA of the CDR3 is TGCAGTGCTAGCTCGGACAGGAACTATGGCTACACCTTC. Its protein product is CSASSDRNYGYTF.

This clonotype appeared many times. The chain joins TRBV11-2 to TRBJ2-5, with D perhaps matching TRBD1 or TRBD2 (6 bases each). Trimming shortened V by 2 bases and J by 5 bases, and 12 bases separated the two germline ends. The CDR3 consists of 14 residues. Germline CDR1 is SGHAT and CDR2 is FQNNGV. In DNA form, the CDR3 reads TGTGCCAGCAGCTTATCTGGGGGGCGCGAGACCCAGTACTTC. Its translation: CASSLSGGRETQYF.

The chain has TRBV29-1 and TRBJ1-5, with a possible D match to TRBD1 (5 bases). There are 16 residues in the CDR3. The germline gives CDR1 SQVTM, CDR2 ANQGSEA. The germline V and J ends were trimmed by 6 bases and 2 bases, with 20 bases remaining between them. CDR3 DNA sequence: TGCAGCGTGGCCGGGACCGAGGAATGGGGCAATCAGCCCCAGCATTTT. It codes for CSVAGTEEWGNQPQHF.

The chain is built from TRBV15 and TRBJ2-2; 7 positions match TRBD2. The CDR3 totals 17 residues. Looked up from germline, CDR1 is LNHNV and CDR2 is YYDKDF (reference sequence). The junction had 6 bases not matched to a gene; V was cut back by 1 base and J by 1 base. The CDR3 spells CATSRGRGGRNTGELFF. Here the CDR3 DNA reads TGTGCCACCAGCAGAGGAAGGGGCGGGAGGAACACCGGGGAGCTGTTTTTT.

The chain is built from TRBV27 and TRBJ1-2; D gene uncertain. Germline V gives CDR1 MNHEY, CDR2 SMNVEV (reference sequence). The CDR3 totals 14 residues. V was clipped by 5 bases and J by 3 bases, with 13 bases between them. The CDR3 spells CASSTTRDHYGYTF. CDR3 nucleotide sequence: TGTGCCAGCAGTACAACTCGGGATCACTATGGCTACACCTTC.